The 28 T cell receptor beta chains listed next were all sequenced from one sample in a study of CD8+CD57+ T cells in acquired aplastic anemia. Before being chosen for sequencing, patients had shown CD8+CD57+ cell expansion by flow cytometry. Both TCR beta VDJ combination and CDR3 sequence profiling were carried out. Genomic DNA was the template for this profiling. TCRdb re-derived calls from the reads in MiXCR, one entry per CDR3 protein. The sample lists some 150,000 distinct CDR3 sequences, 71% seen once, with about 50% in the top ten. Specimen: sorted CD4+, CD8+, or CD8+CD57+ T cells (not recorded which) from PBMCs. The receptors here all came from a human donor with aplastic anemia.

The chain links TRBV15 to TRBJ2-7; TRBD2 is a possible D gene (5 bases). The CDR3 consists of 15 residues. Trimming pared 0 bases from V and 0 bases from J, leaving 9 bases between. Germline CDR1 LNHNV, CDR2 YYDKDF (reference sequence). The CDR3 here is CATSRDGGLSYEQYF. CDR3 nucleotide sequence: TGTGCCACCAGCAGAGACGGAGGCCTCTCCTACGAGCAGTACTTC. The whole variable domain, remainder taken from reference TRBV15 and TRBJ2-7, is DAMVIQNPRYQVTQFGKPVTLSCSQTLNHNVMYWYQQKSSQAPKLLFHYYDKDFNNEADTPDNFQSRRPNTSFCFLDIRSPGLGDTAMYLCATSRDGGLSYEQYFGPGTRLTVT.

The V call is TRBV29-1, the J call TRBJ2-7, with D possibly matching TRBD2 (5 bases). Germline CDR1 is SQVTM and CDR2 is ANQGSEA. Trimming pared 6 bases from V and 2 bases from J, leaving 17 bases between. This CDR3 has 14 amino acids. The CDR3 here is CSVGGRGPTYEQYF. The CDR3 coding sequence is TGCAGCGTAGGTGGGCGAGGGCCGACCTACGAGCAGTACTTC.

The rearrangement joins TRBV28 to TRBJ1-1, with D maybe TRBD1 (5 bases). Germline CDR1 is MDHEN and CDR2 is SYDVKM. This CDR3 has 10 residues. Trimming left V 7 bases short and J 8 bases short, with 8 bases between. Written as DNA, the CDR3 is TGTGCCAGCATAGGGACGGAAGCTTTCTTT. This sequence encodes CASIGTEAFF.

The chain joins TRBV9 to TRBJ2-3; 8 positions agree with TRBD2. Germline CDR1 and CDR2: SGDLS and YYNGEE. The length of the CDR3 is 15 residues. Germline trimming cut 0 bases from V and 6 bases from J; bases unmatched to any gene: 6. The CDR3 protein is CASSVASGSSDTQYF. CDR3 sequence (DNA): TGTGCCAGCAGCGTAGCAAGCGGGAGTTCCGATACGCAGTATTTT.

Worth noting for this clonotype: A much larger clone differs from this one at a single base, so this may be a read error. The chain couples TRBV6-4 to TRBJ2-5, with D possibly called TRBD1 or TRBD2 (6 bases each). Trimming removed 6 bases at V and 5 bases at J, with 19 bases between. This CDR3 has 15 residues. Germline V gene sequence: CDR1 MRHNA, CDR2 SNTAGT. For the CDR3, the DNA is TGTGCCAGCAGCCCAGCGGAGGGCCAGGGGGAGACCCAGTACTTC. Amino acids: CASSPAEGQGETQYF.

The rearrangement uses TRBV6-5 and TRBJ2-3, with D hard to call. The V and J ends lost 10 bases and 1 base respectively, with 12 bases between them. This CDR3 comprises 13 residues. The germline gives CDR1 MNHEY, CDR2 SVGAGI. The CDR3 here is CAIQPEGTDTQYF. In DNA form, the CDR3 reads TGTGCCATCCAGCCAGAGGGCACAGATACGCAGTATTTT.

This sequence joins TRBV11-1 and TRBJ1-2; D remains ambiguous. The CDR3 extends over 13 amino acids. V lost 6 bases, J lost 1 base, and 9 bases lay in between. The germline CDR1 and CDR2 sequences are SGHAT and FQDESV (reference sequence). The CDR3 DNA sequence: TGTGCCAGCAGTTTATCAGTTAACTATGGCTACACCTTC. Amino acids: CASSLSVNYGYTF.

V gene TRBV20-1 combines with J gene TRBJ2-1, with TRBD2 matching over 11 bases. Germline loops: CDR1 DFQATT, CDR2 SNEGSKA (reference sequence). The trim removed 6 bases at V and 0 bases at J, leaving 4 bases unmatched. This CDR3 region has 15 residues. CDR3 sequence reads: CSARTSGYSYNEQFF. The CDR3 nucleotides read TGCAGTGCGAGGACTAGCGGGTACTCCTACAATGAGCAGTTCTTC.

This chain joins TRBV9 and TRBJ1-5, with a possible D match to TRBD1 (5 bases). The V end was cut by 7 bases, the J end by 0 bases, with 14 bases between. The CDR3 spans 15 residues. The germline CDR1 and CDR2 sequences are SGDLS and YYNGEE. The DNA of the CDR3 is TGTGCCAGCGCTACGGGGGGAAATAGCAATCAGCCCCAGCATTTT. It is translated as CASATGGNSNQPQHF.

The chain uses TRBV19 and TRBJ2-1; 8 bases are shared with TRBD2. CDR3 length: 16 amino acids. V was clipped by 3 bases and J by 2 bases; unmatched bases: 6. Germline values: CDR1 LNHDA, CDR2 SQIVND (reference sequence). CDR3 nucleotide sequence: TGTGCCAGTAGTATCGCCGGGACTAGGACCTACAATGAGCAGTTCTTC. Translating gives CASSIAGTRTYNEQFF. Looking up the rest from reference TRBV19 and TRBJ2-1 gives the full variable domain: DGGITQSPKYLFRKEGQNVTLSCEQNLNHDAMYWYRQDPGQGLRLIYYSQIVNDFQKGDIAEGYSVSREKKESFPLTVTSAQKNPTAFYLCASSIAGTRTYNEQFFGPGTRLTVL.

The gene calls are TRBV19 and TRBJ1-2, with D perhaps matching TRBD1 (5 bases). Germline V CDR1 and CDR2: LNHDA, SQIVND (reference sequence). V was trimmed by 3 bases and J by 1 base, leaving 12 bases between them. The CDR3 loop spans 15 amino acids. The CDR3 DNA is TGTGCCAGTAGTATGTGGGACTCCTTTAACTATGGCTACACCTTC. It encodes CASSMWDSFNYGYTF.

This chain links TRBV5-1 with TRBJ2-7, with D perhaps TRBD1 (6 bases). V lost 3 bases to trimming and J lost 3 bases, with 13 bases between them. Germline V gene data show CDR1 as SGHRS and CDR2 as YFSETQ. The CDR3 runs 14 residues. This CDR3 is CASSWTVQGYEQYF. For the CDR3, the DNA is TGCGCCAGCAGCTGGACCGTACAGGGCTACGAGCAGTACTTC.

The CDR3 reads CASTRTSGRVVRPETQYF. In nucleotides, the CDR3 is TGTGCCAGTACTCGGACTAGCGGGAGGGTCGTACGCCCTGAGACCCAGTACTTC. The chain is built from TRBV19 and TRBJ2-5; 15 nucleotides line up with TRBD2. With V trimmed by 7 bases and J by 5 bases, 14 bases remained unmatched. CDR1 is LNHDA and CDR2 is SQIVND in the germline V gene (reference sequence). CDR3 length: 18 residues.

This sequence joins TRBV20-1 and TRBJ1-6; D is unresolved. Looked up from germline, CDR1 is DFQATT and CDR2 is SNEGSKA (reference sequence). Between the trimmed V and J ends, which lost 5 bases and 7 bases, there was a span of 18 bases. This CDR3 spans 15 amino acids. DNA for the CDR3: TGCAGTGCTGAGAGCCCCGGGGTGCAGAATTCACCCCTCCACTTT. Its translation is CSAESPGVQNSPLHF.

CDR3 nucleotide sequence: TGTGCCAGCAGTTTGGCGGGGGGGCAGGGCACCGGGGAGCTGTTTTTT. It yields the protein CASSLAGGQGTGELFF. The chain uses TRBV25-1 and TRBJ2-2, with TRBD2 matching 9 bases. The germline CDR1 and CDR2 sequences are MGHDK and SYGVNS. The CDR3 consists of 16 residues. The junction had 8 bases not matched to a gene; V was cut back by 5 bases and J by 4 bases.

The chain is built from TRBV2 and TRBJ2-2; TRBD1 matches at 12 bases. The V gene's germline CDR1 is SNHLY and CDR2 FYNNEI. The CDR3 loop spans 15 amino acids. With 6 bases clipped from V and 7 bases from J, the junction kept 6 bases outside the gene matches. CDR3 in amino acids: CASRGGQGAVGELFF. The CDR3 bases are TGTGCCAGCAGGGGGGGACAGGGGGCTGTCGGGGAGCTGTTTTTT.

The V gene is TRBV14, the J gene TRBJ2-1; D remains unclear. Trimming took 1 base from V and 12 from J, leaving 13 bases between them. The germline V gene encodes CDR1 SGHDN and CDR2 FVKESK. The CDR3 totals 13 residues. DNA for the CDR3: TGTGCCAGCAGCCAAGTACCCTTCCGAGGGCAGTTCTTC. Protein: CASSQVPFRGQFF. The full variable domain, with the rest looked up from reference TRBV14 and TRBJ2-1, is EAGVTQFPSHSVIEKGQTVTLRCDPISGHDNLYWYRRVMGKEIKFLLHFVKESKQDESGMPNNRFLAERTGGTYSTLKVQPAELEDSGVYFCASSQVPFRGQFFGPGTRLTVL.

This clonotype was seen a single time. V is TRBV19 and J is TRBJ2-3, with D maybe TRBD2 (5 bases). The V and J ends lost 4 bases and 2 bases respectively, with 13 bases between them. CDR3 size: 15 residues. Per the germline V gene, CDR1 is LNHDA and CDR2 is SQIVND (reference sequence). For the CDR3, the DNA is TGTGCCAGTAGTAGGGGTTCGGGGTCCACAGATACGCAGTATTTT. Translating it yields CASSRGSGSTDTQYF.

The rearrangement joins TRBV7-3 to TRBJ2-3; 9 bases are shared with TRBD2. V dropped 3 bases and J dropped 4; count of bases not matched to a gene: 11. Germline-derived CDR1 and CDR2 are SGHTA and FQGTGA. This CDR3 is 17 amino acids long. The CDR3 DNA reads TGTGCCAGCAGCTTCGTAACCCTTAGCGGGGGTTCAGATACGCAGTATTTT. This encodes CASSFVTLSGGSDTQYF.

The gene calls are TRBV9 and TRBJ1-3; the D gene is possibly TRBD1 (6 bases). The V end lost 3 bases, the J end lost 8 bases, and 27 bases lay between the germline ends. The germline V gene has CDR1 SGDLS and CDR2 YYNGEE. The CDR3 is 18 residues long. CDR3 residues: CASSAYDHSGDYGYTIYF. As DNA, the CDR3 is TGTGCCAGCAGCGCTTACGACCACTCAGGGGACTATGGCTACACCATATATTTT.

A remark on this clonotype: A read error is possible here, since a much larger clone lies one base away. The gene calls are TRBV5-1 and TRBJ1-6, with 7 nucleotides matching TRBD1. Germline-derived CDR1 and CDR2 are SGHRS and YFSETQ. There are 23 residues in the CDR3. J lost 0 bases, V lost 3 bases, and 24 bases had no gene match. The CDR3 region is CASSYGDRENLYAINSYNSPLHF. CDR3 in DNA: TGCGCCAGCAGCTACGGTGACAGGGAGAACCTTTATGCAATAAACTCCTATAATTCACCCCTCCACTTT.

DNA for the CDR3: TGTGCCAGCAGCTTGTTACAGGGAGGTACCTACGAGCAGTACTTC. Protein product: CASSLLQGGTYEQYF. The chain recombines TRBV7-2 with TRBJ2-7; D could derive from TRBD1 or TRBD2 (6 bases each). Germline CDR1 and CDR2: SGHTA and FQGNSA. CDR3 length equals 15 residues. Trimming took 3 bases from V and 2 from J, leaving 14 bases between them.

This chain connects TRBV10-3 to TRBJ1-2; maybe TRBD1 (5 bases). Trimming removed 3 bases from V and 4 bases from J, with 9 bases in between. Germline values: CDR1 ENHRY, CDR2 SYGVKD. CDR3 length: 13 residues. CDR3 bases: TGTGCCATCAGTGATGAGGGGTTCTATGGCTACACCTTC. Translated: CAISDEGFYGYTF.

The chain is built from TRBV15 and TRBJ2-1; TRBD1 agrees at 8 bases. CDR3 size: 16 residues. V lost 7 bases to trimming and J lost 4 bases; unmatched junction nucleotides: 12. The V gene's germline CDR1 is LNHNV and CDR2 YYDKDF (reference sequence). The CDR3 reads CATNPGGSQAYNEQFF. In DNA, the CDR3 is TGTGCCACCAACCCAGGGGGCTCTCAAGCTTACAATGAGCAGTTCTTC.

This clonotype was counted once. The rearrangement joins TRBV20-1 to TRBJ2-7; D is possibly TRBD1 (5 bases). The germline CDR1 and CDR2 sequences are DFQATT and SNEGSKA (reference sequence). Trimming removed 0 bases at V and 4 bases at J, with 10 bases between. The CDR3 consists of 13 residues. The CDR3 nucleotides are TGCAGTGCTAGAGATAGCAGGGATTACGAGCAGTACGTC. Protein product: CSARDSRDYEQYV.

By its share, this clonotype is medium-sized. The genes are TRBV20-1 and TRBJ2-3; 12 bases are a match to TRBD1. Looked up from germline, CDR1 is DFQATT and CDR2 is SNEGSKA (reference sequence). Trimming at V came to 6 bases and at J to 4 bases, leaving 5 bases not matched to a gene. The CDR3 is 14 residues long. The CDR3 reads CSAAGTGGSDTQYF. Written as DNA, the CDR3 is TGCAGTGCAGCCGGGACAGGGGGCTCAGATACGCAGTATTTT.

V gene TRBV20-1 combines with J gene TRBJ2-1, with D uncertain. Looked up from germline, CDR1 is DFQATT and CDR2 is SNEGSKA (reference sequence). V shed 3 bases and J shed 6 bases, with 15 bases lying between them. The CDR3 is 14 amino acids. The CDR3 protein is CSASPAGVPNEQFF. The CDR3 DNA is TGCAGTGCTAGCCCAGCTGGAGTTCCCAATGAGCAGTTCTTC.

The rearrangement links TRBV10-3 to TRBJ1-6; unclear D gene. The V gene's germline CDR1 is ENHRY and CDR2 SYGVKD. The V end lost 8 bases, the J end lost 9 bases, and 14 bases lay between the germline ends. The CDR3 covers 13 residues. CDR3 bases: TGTGCCATCGGCCCGGGTTCTAGTTCACCCCTCCACTTT. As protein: CAIGPGSSSPLHF.